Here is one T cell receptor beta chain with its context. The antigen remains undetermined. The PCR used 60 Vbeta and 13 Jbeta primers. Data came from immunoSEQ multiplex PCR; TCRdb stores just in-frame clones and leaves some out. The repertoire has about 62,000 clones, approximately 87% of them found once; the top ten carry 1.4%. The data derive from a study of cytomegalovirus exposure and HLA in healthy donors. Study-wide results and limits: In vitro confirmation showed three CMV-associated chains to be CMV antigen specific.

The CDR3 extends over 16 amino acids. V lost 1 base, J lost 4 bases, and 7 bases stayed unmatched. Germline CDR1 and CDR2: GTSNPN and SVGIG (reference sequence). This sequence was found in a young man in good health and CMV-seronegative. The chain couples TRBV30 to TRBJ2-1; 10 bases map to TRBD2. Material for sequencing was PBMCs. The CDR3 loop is CAWSEQRGGPYNEQFF. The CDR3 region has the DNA TGTGCCTGGAGTGAGCAGCGGGGGGGCCCTTACAATGAGCAGTTCTTC.